The 24 T cell receptor beta chains presented below share a single source sample, sequenced in a study of cytomegalovirus exposure and HLA in healthy donors. Researchers ran the PCR with 60 Vbeta and 13 Jbeta primers. Using immunoSEQ multiplex PCR, the repertoire was profiled, and TCRdb retains in-frame clones only, with some absent. Counted here are fewer than 250,000 clones, around 77% occurring once; the ten biggest clones make up 1.6%. The sequenced sample was PBMCs. The origin of the receptors is a woman in her late teens or twenties in good health and CMV-seronegative.

The rearrangement links TRBV11-3 to TRBJ2-3; D unclear. V lost 10 bases and J lost 2, with 10 bases in between. The CDR3 length is 12 residues. Germline CDR1 and CDR2: SGHNT and YENEEA. The CDR3 DNA is TGTGCCAACTACCTGAACACAGATACGCAGTATTTT. Translating it yields CANYLNTDTQYF.

The chain joins TRBV7-9 to TRBJ2-4, with D possibly being TRBD1 (5 bases). This CDR3 has 15 amino acids. The V gene's germline CDR1 is SEHNR and CDR2 FQNEAQ (reference sequence). V lost 0 bases to trimming and J lost 9 bases, with 15 bases between them. The CDR3 loop is CASSLALTRGGIQYF. The CDR3 DNA is TGTGCCAGCAGCTTAGCGCTTACAAGGGGCGGCATTCAGTACTTC.

J is TRBJ2-4 and V is TRBV5-6; possibly TRBD1 for D (6 bases). The CDR3 is 14 amino acids. Germline assignment: CDR1 SGHDT and CDR2 YYEEEE. Trimming took 2 bases from V and 5 from J, leaving 11 bases between them. CDR3 sequence: CASSLVDSENIQYF. CDR3 nucleotides: TGTGCCAGCAGCTTAGTGGACAGTGAAAACATTCAGTACTTC.

This rearrangement joins TRBV13 to TRBJ2-5; D gene unclear. V was shortened by 1 base and J by 3 bases, with 6 bases between the two germline ends. This CDR3 is built from 13 residues. Germline V gene sequence: CDR1 PRHDT, CDR2 FYEKMQ (reference sequence). The CDR3: CASSLALEETQYF. In DNA form, the CDR3 reads TGTGCCAGCAGCTTAGCCCTAGAAGAGACCCAGTACTTC.

The J gene is TRBJ1-2, the V gene TRBV5-6; TRBD1 matches 9 bases. Germline V gene lookup returns CDR1 SGHDT and CDR2 YYEEEE. With 9 bases clipped from V and 4 bases from J, the junction kept 7 bases outside the gene matches. The CDR3 is 13 residues long. The CDR3 spells CATGQGSAYGYTF. DNA for the CDR3: TGTGCCACCGGACAGGGGTCGGCCTATGGCTACACCTTC.

This clone was seen more than once but under ten times. In DNA, the CDR3 is TGTGCCAGCAGCCCACCCCTGGGGGGTTACAATGAGCAGTTCTTC. Amino acids: CASSPPLGGYNEQFF. The chain links TRBV7-9 to TRBJ2-1, with TRBD2 as a possible D gene (6 bases). Germline V gives CDR1 SEHNR, CDR2 FQNEAQ (reference sequence). This CDR3 contains 15 residues. V was cut by 5 bases and J by 4 bases, with 15 bases left in between.

The J gene is TRBJ1-2, the V gene TRBV2, with D unresolved. Between the trimmed V and J ends, which lost 4 bases and 4 bases, there was a span of 10 bases. The CDR3 consists of 13 residues. Germline CDR1 SNHLY, CDR2 FYNNEI. The CDR3 sequence: CASSADYPYGYTF. The DNA of the CDR3 is TGTGCCAGCAGTGCGGACTACCCCTATGGCTACACCTTC.

V gene TRBV11-2 combines with J gene TRBJ2-6; D remains unclear. This CDR3 is 16 amino acids long. Germline assignment: CDR1 SGHAT and CDR2 FQNNGV. V lost 7 bases and J 4 bases, leaving 17 bases between the germline ends. The CDR3 loop is CASTENRLGGANVLTF. In DNA form, the CDR3 reads TGTGCCAGCACGGAGAACCGCCTTGGGGGGGCCAACGTCCTGACTTTC.

This clone was detected a few times. The V and J genes are TRBV19 and TRBJ2-1, with 7 bases aligning to TRBD1. The CDR3 loop spans 14 amino acids. V trimming: 5 bases; J trimming: 5 bases; junction bases outside the gene matches: 6. The germline CDR1 and CDR2 sequences are LNHDA and SQIVND (reference sequence). CDR3 in DNA: TGTGCCAGTAGTCCTCAGGGGGTCCACAATGAGCAGTTCTTC. Its translation: CASSPQGVHNEQFF.

J is TRBJ2-1 and V is TRBV6-1; D might be TRBD2 (5 bases). Germline assignment: CDR1 MNHNS and CDR2 SASEGT. The length of the CDR3 is 13 residues. V lost 4 bases and J 8 bases, leaving 12 bases between the germline ends. This chain's CDR3 is CASSGDYPDEQFF. The DNA for the CDR3 is TGTGCCAGCAGTGGTGACTACCCCGATGAGCAGTTCTTC.

V and J are TRBV9 and TRBJ1-1; 10 nucleotides align to TRBD1. The CDR3 is 17 residues long. Looked up from germline, CDR1 is SGDLS and CDR2 is YYNGEE. V was clipped by 2 bases and J by 1 base; unmatched bases: 8. Here the CDR3 DNA reads TGTGCCAGCAGCGTGAACCGACAGGGGGCGGCGAACACTGAAGCTTTCTTT. This encodes CASSVNRQGAANTEAFF.

The chain has TRBV9 and TRBJ1-6, with TRBD1 as a possible D gene (6 bases). V lost 3 bases, J lost 8 bases, and 15 bases lay in between. In germline, CDR1 is SGDLS, CDR2 YYNGEE. This CDR3 has 15 residues. For the CDR3, the DNA is TGTGCCAGCAGCGGGGCCCCCGGGACACATTCACCCCTCCACTTT. Translating gives CASSGAPGTHSPLHF.

V usage is TRBV5-6 and J usage is TRBJ1-2, with 7 bases identical to TRBD1. The V and J ends lost 4 bases and 4 bases, in that order; junction bases with no gene match: 13. There are 16 residues in the CDR3. Germline loops: CDR1 SGHDT, CDR2 YYEEEE. CDR3 in amino acids: CASSPPGDRASYGYTF. CDR3 DNA: TGTGCCAGCAGCCCTCCCGGAGACAGGGCTTCCTATGGCTACACCTTC. The variable domain in full, completed from reference TRBV5-6 and TRBJ1-2, reads DAGVTQSPTHLIKTRGQQVTLRCSPKSGHDTVSWYQQALGQGPQFIFQYYEEEERQRGNFPDRFSGHQFPNYSSELNVNALLLGDSALYLCASSPPGDRASYGYTFGSGTRLTVV.

A word on this clone: The junction shows a germline mismatch at one end, possibly a read error. The chain employs TRBV29-1 and TRBJ2-4; D is ambiguous. Germline assignment: CDR1 SQVTM and CDR2 ANQGSEA. The length of the CDR3 is 13 residues. CDR3 bases: TGCAGCGTGGAAGACGGGGCCAAAAACATTCAGTACTTC. Protein product: CSVEDGAKNIQYF.

This clone has a single count. This chain connects TRBV9 to TRBJ1-1; 12 bases align to TRBD1. The V segment lost 3 bases and the J segment 4 bases; nucleotides outside the gene matches: 7. CDR1 is SGDLS, CDR2 YYNGEE, per germline. This CDR3 is built from 16 residues. The DNA of the CDR3 is TGTGCCAGCAGCGCGCGGGACAGGGGGCCAGTCACTGAAGCTTTCTTT. This gives the protein CASSARDRGPVTEAFF.

The CDR3 reads CASSPGLFGTSGKEQYF. The DNA of the CDR3 is TGCGCCAGCAGCCCCGGACTCTTCGGGACTAGCGGGAAGGAGCAGTACTTC. This sequence joins TRBV5-1 and TRBJ2-7; TRBD2 matches 13 bases. CDR1 and CDR2 from the germline V gene are SGHRS and YFSETQ. J lost 7 bases, V lost 4 bases, and 14 bases had no gene match. CDR3 length: 17 residues.

The chain couples TRBV11-3 to TRBJ2-3; a weak D match, TRBD1 (6 bases). Trimming shortened V by 3 bases and J by 0 bases, and 13 bases separated the two germline ends. This CDR3 has 16 residues. Germline lookup yields CDR1 SGHNT and CDR2 YENEEA. The CDR3: CASSFSSGVSTDTQYF. The CDR3 coding sequence is TGTGCCAGCAGCTTTTCGTCAGGGGTCAGCACAGATACGCAGTATTTT.

The chain links TRBV5-1 to TRBJ2-1; D perhaps matches TRBD2 (5 bases). With 0 bases removed from V and 0 bases from J, the gap between germline ends came to 13 bases. Germline loops: CDR1 SGHRS, CDR2 YFSETQ. The CDR3 has 17 amino acids. CDR3 nucleotide sequence: TGCGCCAGCAGCTTGGAGGTTAGCGCGAACTCCTACAATGAGCAGTTCTTC. Its translation: CASSLEVSANSYNEQFF.

The chain uses TRBV6-1 and TRBJ2-2; D is possibly TRBD1 (5 bases). The germline V gene encodes CDR1 MNHNS and CDR2 SASEGT. The V end lost 7 bases, the J end lost 1 base, and 10 bases lay between the germline ends. The CDR3 extends over 14 amino acids. The CDR3 loop reads CASIRRVNTGELFF. CDR3 nucleotides: TGTGCCAGCATACGCAGGGTGAACACCGGGGAGCTGTTTTTT.

CDR3 DNA sequence: TGTGCCAGCAGTGCCGGACTAGCGGGACAAAATGAGCAGTTCTTC. Protein product: CASSAGLAGQNEQFF. The genes are TRBV6-1 and TRBJ2-1; 12 positions agree with TRBD2. This CDR3 region has 15 residues. The junction had 5 bases not matched to a gene; V was cut back by 4 bases and J by 7 bases. From germline, CDR1 is MNHNS and CDR2 SASEGT.

The V call is TRBV28, the J call TRBJ2-3; maybe TRBD1 (6 bases). V gave up 3 bases and J gave up 4 bases, with 14 bases separating them. CDR3 size: 15 residues. The germline V gene encodes CDR1 MDHEN and CDR2 SYDVKM. For the CDR3, the DNA is TGTGCCAGCAGTTTGGACAGCCTTAAGGCAGATACGCAGTATTTT. It encodes CASSLDSLKADTQYF.

The chain joins TRBV19 to TRBJ1-6; D is uncertain. This CDR3 has 12 residues. V was pared by 5 bases and J by 9 bases, with 8 bases between. Looked up from germline, CDR1 is LNHDA and CDR2 is SQIVND (reference sequence). The CDR3 region is CASSPRGSPLHF. DNA of the CDR3: TGTGCCAGTAGTCCTAGAGGTTCACCCCTCCACTTT.

The gene calls are TRBV30 and TRBJ1-2; perhaps TRBD1 as D (6 bases). V shed 0 bases and J shed 8 bases, with 10 bases lying between them. This CDR3 is built from 12 residues. Germline V gene lookup returns CDR1 GTSNPN and CDR2 SVGIG (reference sequence). In nucleotides, the CDR3 is TGTGCCTGGAGTGTAGGGGGGGCAGGCTACACCTTC. Residues: CAWSVGGAGYTF.

The chain has TRBV5-1 and TRBJ2-7; D may be TRBD2 (5 bases). Germline CDR1 is SGHRS and CDR2 is YFSETQ. Trimming stripped 0 bases from V and 0 bases from J, with 10 bases between. This CDR3 has 15 amino acids. DNA for the CDR3: TGCGCCAGCAGCTTGGACGGTGGGAGCTCCTACGAGCAGTACTTC. It encodes CASSLDGGSSYEQYF.